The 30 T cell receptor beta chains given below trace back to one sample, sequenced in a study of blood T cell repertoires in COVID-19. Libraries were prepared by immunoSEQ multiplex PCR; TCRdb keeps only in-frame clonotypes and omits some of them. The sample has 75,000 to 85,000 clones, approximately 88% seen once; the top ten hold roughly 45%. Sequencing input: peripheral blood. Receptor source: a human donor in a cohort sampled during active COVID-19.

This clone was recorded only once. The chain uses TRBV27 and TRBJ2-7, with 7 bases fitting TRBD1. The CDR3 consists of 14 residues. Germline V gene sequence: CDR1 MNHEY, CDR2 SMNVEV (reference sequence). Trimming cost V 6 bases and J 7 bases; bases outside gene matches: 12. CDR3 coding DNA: TGTGCCAGCAGCCGTGACAGGGTTTATGGAGAGCAGTACTTC. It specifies CASSRDRVYGEQYF.

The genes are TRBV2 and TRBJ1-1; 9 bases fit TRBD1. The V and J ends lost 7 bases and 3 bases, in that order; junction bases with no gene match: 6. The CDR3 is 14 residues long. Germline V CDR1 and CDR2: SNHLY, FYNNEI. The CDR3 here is CASTLQGADTEAFF. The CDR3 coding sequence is TGTGCCAGCACCTTACAGGGGGCGGACACTGAAGCTTTCTTT.

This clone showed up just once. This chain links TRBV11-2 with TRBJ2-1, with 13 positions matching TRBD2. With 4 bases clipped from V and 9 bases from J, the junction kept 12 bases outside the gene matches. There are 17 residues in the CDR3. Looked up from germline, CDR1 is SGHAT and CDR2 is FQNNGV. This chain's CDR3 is CASSSQSGTSGAGEQFF. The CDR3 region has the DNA TGTGCCAGCAGCTCACAGAGCGGGACTAGCGGGGCTGGTGAGCAGTTCTTC.

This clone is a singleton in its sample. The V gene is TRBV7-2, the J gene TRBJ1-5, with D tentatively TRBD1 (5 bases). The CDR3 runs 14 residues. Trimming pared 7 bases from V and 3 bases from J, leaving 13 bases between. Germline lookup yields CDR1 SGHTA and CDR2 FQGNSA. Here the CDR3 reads CASTPDSSNQPQHF. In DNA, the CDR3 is TGTGCCAGCACTCCAGACAGCTCCAATCAGCCCCAGCATTTT.

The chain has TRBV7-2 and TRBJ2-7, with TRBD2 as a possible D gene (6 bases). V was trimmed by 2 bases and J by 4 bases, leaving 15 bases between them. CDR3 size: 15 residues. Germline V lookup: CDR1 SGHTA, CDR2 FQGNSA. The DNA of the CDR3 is TGTGCCAGCAGCTTATTAAGGACGGGAGCGTACGAGCAGTACTTC. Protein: CASSLLRTGAYEQYF. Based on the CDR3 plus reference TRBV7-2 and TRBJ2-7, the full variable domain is GAGVSQSPSNKVTEKGKDVELRCDPISGHTALYWYRQSLGQGLEFLIYFQGNSAPDKSGLPSDRFSAERTGGSVSTLTIQRTQQEDSAVYLCASSLLRTGAYEQYFGPGTRLTVT.

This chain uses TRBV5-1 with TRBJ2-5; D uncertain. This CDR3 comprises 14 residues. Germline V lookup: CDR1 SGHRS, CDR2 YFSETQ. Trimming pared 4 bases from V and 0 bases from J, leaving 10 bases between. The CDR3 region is CASSAVGYQETQYF. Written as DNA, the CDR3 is TGCGCCAGCAGCGCCGTCGGGTACCAAGAGACCCAGTACTTC.

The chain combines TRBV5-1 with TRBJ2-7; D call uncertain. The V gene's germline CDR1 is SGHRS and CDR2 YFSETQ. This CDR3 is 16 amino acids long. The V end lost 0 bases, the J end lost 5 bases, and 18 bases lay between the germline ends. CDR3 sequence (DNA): TGCGCCAGCAGCTTGGGGGTTGTTTCAAGCGCCCACGAGCAGTACTTC. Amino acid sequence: CASSLGVVSSAHEQYF.

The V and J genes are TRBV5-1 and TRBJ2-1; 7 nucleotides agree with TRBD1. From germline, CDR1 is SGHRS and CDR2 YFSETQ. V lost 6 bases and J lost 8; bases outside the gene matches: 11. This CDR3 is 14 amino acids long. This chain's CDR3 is CASTSGTVLHEQFF. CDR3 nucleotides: TGCGCCAGCACCTCCGGGACAGTCCTACATGAGCAGTTCTTC.

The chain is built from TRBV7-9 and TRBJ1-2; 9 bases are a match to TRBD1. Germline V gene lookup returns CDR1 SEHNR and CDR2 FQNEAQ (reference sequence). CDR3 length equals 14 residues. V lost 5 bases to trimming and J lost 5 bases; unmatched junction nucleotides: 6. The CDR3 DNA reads TGTGCCAGCAGCCGGGACAGGGTGGGTTATGGCTACACCTTC. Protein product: CASSRDRVGYGYTF.

The CDR3 DNA follows: TGTGCCAGTAGCAACGACAGGGGAAACACCGGGGAGCTGTTTTTT. Translation gives CASSNDRGNTGELFF. The V gene is TRBV19, the J gene TRBJ2-2; the match to TRBD1 covers 8 bases. Trimming at V came to 6 bases and at J to 2 bases, leaving 5 bases not matched to a gene. CDR1 is LNHDA, CDR2 SQIVND, per germline (reference sequence). This CDR3 is 15 amino acids long.

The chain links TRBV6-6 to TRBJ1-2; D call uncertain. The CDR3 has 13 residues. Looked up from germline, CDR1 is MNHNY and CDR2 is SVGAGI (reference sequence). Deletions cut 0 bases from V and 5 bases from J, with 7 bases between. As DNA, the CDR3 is TGTGCCAGCAGTTACTCGATAGAGTATGGCTACACCTTC. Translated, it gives CASSYSIEYGYTF.

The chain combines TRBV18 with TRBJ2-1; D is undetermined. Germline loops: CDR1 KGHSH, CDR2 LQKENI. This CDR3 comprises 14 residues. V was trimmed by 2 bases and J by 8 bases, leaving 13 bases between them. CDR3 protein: CASSPMWSSDEQFF. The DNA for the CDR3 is TGTGCCAGCTCACCAATGTGGAGCTCGGATGAGCAGTTCTTC.

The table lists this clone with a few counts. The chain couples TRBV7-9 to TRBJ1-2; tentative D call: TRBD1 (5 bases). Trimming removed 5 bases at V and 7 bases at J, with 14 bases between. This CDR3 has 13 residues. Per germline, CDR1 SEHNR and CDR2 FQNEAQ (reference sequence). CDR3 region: CASSKGLPTGYTF. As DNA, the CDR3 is TGTGCCAGCAGCAAGGGACTACCTACTGGCTACACCTTC.

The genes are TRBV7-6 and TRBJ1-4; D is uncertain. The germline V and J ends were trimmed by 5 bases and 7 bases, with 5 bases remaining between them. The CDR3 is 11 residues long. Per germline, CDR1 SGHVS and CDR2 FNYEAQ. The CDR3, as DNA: TGTGCCAGCAGCGCAGGTGAAAAACTGTTTTTT. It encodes CASSAGEKLFF.

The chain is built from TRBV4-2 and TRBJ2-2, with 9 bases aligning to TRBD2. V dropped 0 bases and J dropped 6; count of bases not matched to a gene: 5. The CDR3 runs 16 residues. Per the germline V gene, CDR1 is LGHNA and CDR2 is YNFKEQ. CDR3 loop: CASSQDSGGGAGELFF. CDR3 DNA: TGTGCCAGCAGCCAAGATAGCGGGGGCGGGGCCGGGGAGCTGTTTTTT.

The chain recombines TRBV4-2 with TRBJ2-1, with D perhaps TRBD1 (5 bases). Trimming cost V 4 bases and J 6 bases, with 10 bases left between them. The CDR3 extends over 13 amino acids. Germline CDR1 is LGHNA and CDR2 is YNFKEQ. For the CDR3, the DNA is TGTGCCAGCAGCCGAGGCCAGGGCAATGAGCAGTTCTTC. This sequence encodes CASSRGQGNEQFF.

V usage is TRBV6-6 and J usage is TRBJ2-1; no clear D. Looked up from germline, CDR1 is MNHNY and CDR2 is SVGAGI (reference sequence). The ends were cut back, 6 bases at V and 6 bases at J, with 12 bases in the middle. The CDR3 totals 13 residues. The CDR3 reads CASSPDFGNEQFF. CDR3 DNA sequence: TGTGCCAGCAGCCCCGACTTTGGCAATGAGCAGTTCTTC.

The CDR3 DNA sequence: TGTGCCAGCAGCTTAGTCCAGGGTTTGGATACGCAGTATTTT. Protein: CASSLVQGLDTQYF. The V and J genes are TRBV7-8 and TRBJ2-3; TRBD1 might be the D (5 bases). The V gene's germline CDR1 is SGHVS and CDR2 FQNEAQ. The CDR3 is 14 residues long. V was cut by 1 base and J by 6 bases, with 11 bases left in between.

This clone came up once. Here the CDR3 DNA reads TGTGCCAGCAGCCGTGACAGGAACACTGAAGCTTTCTTT. Amino acids: CASSRDRNTEAFF. V usage is TRBV5-4 and J usage is TRBJ1-1; tentative D call: TRBD1 (5 bases). V was shortened by 4 bases and J by 1 base, with 8 bases between the two germline ends. The CDR3 has 13 amino acids. Germline V gene data show CDR1 as SGHNT and CDR2 as YYREEE (reference sequence).

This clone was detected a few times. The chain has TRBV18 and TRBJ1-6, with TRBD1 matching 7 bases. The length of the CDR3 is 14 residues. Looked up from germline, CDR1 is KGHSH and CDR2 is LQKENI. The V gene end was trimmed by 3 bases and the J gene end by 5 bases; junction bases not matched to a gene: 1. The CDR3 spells CASSPDRDNSPLHF. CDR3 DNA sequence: TGTGCCAGCTCACCCGACAGGGATAATTCACCCCTCCACTTT.

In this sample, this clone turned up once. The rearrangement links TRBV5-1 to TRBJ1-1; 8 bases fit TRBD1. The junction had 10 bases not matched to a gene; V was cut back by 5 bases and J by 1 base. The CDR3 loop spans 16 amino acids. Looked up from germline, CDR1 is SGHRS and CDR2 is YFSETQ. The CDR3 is CASRVSGGMWNTEAFF. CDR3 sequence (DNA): TGCGCCAGCAGGGTATCAGGGGGCATGTGGAACACTGAAGCTTTCTTT.

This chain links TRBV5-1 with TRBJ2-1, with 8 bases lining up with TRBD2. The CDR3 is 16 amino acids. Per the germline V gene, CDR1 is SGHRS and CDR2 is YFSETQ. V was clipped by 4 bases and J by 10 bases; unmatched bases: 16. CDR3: CASSQGGLAHRGEQFF. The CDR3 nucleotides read TGCGCCAGCAGCCAGGGAGGACTAGCTCACCGGGGGGAGCAGTTCTTC.

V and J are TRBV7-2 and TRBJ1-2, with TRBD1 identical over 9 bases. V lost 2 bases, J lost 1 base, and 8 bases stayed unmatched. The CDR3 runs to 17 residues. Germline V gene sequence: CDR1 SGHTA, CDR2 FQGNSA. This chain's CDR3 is CASSLYPTGGNNYGYTF. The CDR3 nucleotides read TGTGCCAGCAGCTTATATCCGACAGGGGGAAATAACTATGGCTACACCTTC.

The CDR3 loop is CASSPQGAGNTIYF. Written as DNA, the CDR3 is TGTGCCAGCAGCCCACAGGGGGCTGGAAACACCATATATTTT. The chain has TRBV5-4 and TRBJ1-3, with TRBD1 matching 8 bases. CDR3 length: 14 amino acids. The trim removed 4 bases at V and 2 bases at J, leaving 2 bases unmatched. Germline-derived CDR1 and CDR2 are SGHNT and YYREEE (reference sequence).

The CDR3 is CASSSPRGKETQYF. CDR3 coding DNA: TGTGCCAGCAGCTCCCCTCGGGGGAAAGAGACCCAGTACTTC. The V and J genes are TRBV7-9 and TRBJ2-5, with D possibly matching TRBD2 (6 bases). V shed 4 bases and J shed 3 bases, with 12 bases lying between them. The CDR3 has 14 residues. Germline CDR1 SEHNR, CDR2 FQNEAQ (reference sequence). Full variable domain (rest looked up from reference TRBV7-9 and TRBJ2-5): DTGVSQNPRHKITKRGQNVTFRCDPISEHNRLYWYRQTLGQGPEFLTYFQNEAQLEKSRLLSDRFSAERPKGSFSTLEIQRTEQGDSAMYLCASSSPRGKETQYFGPGTRLLVL.

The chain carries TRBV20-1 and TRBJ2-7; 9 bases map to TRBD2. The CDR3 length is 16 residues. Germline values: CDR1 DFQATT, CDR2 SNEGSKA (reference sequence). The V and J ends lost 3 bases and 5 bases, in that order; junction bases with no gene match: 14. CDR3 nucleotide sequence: TGCAGTGCTAGTTGGGGCGGACTAGCGCGTTTTAACGAGCAGTACTTC. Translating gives CSASWGGLARFNEQYF.

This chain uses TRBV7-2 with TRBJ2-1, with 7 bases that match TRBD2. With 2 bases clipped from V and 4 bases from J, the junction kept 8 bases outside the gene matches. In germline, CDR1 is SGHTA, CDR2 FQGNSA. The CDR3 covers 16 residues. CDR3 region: CASSLNGAGVYNEQFF. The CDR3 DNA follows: TGTGCCAGCAGCTTAAATGGGGCGGGGGTTTACAATGAGCAGTTCTTC.

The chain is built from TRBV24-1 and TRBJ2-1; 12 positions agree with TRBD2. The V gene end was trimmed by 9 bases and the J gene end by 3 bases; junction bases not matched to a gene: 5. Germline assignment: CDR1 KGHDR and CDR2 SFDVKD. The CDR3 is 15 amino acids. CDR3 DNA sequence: TGTGCCACCGCTAAGGGACTAGCGGGCTACAATGAGCAGTTCTTC. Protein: CATAKGLAGYNEQFF.

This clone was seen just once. The CDR3 nucleotides read TGTGCCAGCAGCGAGACTACAGGGGACTCACCCCTCCACTTT. This codes for CASSETTGDSPLHF. The chain has TRBV7-2 and TRBJ1-6; 7 nucleotides align to TRBD1. This CDR3 is 14 amino acids long. The junction had 8 bases not matched to a gene; V was cut back by 5 bases and J by 10 bases. CDR1 is SGHTA and CDR2 is FQGNSA in the germline V gene.

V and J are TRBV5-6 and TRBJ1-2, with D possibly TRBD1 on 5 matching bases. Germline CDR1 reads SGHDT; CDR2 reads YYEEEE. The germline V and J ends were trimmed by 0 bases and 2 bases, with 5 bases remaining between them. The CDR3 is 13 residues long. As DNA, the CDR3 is TGTGCCAGCAGCTTGGCAGGGAACTATGGCTACACCTTC. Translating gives CASSLAGNYGYTF.